This T cell receptor (beta chain) was recovered during a study of T-cell memory formation after mild COVID-19. For the study at large: Across donors, TCR clusters were largely donor specific. Study-wide results and limits: Clones that shrank (day 15 to 85) were balanced CD4/CD8, whereas later expanders leaned CD4+. Clones that contracted clustered mainly in CM and EM if CD4+ and in EMRA if CD8+.

Details on this clonotype: Its antigen is still unknown.

TCRdb re-called the 5' RACE reads through MiXCR, storing one row per CDR3 protein. The data contain 400,000 or so distinct CDR3 sequences, 21% of them seen just once; the ten biggest clones take up about 12%. CDR1 and CDR2 from the germline V gene are SGHRS and YFSETQ. This CDR3 contains 16 residues. V lost 4 bases and J lost 1, with 17 bases in between. This receptor was taken from an adult woman who had mild COVID-19 (a few samples of this study predate the infection). Cell type and time point are not known. This chain connects TRBV5-1 to TRBJ2-5; D not certain. Input material: PBMCs or a T cell subset sorted from them (not recorded which). The CDR3 is CASSHPPGPPQETQYF. The CDR3 DNA follows: TGCGCCAGCAGCCACCCCCCCGGGCCCCCCCAAGAGACCCAGTACTTC.